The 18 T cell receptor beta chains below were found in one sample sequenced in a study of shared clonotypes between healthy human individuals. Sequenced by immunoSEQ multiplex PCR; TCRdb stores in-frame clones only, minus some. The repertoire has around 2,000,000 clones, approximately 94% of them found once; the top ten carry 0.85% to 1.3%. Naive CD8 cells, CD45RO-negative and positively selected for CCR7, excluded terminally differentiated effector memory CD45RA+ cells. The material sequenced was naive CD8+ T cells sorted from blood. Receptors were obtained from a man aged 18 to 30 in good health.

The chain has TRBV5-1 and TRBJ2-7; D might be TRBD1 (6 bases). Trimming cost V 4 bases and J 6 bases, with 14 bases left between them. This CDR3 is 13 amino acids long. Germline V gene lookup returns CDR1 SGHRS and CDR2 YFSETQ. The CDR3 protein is CASSPTGSSEQYF. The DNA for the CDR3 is TGCGCCAGCAGCCCCACAGGGTCCAGCGAGCAGTACTTC.

The CDR3 DNA reads TGTGCCAGCAGCTTAGTGGGCAGTTCGGAGACCCAGTACTTC. Translated: CASSLVGSSETQYF. The V and J genes are TRBV11-2 and TRBJ2-5, with no clear D. Germline V gene data show CDR1 as SGHAT and CDR2 as FQNNGV. V was cut by 1 base and J by 5 bases, with 11 bases left in between. The CDR3 is 14 residues long.

In nucleotides, the CDR3 is TGTGCCAGCAGCTCCCCAGGGACTAGCGGACTCACAGATACGCAGTATTTT. Translation: CASSSPGTSGLTDTQYF. The chain is built from TRBV7-2 and TRBJ2-3, with 11 bases identical to TRBD2. In germline, CDR1 is SGHTA, CDR2 FQGNSA. J lost 2 bases, V lost 4 bases, and 8 bases had no gene match. This CDR3 comprises 17 residues. The whole variable domain, remainder taken from reference TRBV7-2 and TRBJ2-3, is GAGVSQSPSNKVTEKGKDVELRCDPISGHTALYWYRQSLGQGLEFLIYFQGNSAPDKSGLPSDRFSAERTGGSVSTLTIQRTQQEDSAVYLCASSSPGTSGLTDTQYFGPGTRLTVL.

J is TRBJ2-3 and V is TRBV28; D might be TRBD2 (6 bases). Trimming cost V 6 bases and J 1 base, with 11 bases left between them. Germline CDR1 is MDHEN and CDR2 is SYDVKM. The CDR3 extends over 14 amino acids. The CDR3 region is CASSPGVGTDTQYF. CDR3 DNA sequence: TGTGCCAGCAGCCCGGGGGTAGGCACAGATACGCAGTATTTT. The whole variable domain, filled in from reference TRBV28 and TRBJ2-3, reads DVKVTQSSRYLVKRTGEKVFLECVQDMDHENMFWYRQDPGLGLRLIYFSYDVKMKEKGDIPEGYSVSREKKERFSLILESASTNQTSMYLCASSPGVGTDTQYFGPGTRLTVL.

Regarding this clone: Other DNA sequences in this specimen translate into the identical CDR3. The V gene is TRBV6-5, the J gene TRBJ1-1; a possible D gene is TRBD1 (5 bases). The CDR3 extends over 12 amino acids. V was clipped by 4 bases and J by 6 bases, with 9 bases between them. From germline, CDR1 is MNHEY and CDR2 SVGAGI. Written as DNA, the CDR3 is TGTGCCAGCAGTTCTGGGGGTGCTGAAGCTTTCTTT. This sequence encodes CASSSGGAEAFF.

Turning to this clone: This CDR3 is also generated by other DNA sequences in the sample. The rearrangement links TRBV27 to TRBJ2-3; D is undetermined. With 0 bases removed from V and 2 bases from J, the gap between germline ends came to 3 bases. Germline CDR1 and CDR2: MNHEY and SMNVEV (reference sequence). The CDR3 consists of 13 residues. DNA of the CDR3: TGTGCCAGCAGTTTATCGTTCACAGATACGCAGTATTTT. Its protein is CASSLSFTDTQYF.

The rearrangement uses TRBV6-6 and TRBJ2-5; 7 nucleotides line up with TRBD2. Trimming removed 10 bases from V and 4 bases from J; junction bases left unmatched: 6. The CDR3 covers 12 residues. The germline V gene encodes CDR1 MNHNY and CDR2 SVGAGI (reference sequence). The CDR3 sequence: CAISGGGETQYF. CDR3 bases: TGTGCCATCTCGGGGGGAGGAGAGACCCAGTACTTC.

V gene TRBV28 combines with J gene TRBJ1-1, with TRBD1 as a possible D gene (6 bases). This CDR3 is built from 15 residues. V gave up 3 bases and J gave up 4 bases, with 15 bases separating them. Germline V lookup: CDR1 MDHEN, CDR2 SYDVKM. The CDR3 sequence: CASSFQGRGSTEAFF. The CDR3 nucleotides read TGTGCCAGCAGTTTCCAAGGAAGGGGGAGCACTGAAGCTTTCTTT.

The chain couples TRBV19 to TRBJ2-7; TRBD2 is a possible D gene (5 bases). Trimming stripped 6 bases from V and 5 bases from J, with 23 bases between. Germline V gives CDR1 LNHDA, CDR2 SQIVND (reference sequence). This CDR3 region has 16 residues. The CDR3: CASREKTGDPFDEQYF. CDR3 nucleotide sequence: TGTGCCAGTAGGGAAAAGACCGGGGATCCTTTTGACGAGCAGTACTTC.

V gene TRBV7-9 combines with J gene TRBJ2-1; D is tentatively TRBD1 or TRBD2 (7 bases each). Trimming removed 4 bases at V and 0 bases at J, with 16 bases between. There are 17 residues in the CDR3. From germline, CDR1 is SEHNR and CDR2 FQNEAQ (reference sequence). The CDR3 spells CASSSPGGASSYNEQFF. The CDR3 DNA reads TGTGCCAGCAGCTCTCCAGGGGGGGCGAGCTCCTACAATGAGCAGTTCTTC. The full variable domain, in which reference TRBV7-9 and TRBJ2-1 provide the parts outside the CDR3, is DTGVSQNPRHKITKRGQNVTFRCDPISEHNRLYWYRQTLGQGPEFLTYFQNEAQLEKSRLLSDRFSAERPKGSFSTLEIQRTEQGDSAMYLCASSSPGGASSYNEQFFGPGTRLTVL.

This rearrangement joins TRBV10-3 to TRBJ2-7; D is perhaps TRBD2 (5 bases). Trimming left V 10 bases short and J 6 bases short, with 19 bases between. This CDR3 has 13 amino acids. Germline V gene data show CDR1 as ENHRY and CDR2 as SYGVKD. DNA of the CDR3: TGTGCCACCGTCGGAGGAACCATTAGCGAGCAGTACTTC. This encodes CATVGGTISEQYF.

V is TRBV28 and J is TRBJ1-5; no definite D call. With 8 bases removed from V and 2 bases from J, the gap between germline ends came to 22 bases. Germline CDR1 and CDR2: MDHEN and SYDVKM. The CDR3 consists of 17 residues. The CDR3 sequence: CASCRRQEFLGNQPQHF. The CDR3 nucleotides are TGTGCCAGCTGCCGGAGGCAGGAGTTTTTGGGCAATCAGCCCCAGCATTTT.

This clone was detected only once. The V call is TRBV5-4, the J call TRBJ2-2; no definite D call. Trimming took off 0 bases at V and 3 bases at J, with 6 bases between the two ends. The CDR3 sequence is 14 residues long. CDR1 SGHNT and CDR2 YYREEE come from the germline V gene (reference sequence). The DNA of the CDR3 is TGTGCCAGCAGCTTGGGACCCTACACCGGGGAGCTGTTTTTT. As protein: CASSLGPYTGELFF.

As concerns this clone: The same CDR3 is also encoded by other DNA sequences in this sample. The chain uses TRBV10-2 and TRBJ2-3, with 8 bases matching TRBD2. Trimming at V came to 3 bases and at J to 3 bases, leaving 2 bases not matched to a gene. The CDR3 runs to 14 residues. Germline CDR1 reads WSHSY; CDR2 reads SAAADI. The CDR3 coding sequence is TGCGCCAGCAGTGAACTAGCGGTTACAGATACGCAGTATTTT. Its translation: CASSELAVTDTQYF.

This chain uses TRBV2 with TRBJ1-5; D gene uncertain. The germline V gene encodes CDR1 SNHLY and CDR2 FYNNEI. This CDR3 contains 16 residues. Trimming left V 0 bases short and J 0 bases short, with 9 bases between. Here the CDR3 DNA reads TGTGCCAGCAGTGAAGCGCAGGTTAATAGCAATCAGCCCCAGCATTTT. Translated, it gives CASSEAQVNSNQPQHF.

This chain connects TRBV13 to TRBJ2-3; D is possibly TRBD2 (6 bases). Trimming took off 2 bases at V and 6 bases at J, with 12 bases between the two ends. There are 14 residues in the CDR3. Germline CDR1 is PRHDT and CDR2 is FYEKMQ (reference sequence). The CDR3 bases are TGTGCCAGCAGCTTAAAACTAGCCGGTGATACGCAGTATTTT. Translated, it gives CASSLKLAGDTQYF.

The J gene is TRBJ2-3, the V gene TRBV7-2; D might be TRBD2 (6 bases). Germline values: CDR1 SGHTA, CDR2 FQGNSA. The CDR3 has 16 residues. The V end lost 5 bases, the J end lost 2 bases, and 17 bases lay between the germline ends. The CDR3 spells CASSRKGGVNTDTQYF. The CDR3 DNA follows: TGTGCCAGCAGCAGAAAGGGCGGGGTAAACACAGATACGCAGTATTTT. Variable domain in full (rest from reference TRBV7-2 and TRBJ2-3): GAGVSQSPSNKVTEKGKDVELRCDPISGHTALYWYRQSLGQGLEFLIYFQGNSAPDKSGLPSDRFSAERTGGSVSTLTIQRTQQEDSAVYLCASSRKGGVNTDTQYFGPGTRLTVL.

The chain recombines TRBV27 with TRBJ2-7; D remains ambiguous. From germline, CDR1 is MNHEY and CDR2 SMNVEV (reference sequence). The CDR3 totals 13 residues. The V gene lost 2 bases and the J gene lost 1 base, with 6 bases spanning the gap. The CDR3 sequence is CASSLIDSYEQYF. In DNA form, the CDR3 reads TGTGCCAGCAGTTTAATTGATTCCTACGAGCAGTACTTC.